The clone carrying this T cell receptor (beta chain) was found many times. This entry belongs to a study of regulatory T cells in long-lasting Graves disease. The wider study: Persistent cases were those of Graves' disease that involved over 5 years of antithyroid drugs with positive TSH receptor antibodies.

CDR3 regions were amplified by Arm-PCR using iRepertoire HTBI primers to build TCR beta libraries. TCRdb re-called the multiplex PCR reads with MiXCR, one entry per CDR3 protein. The repertoire consists of about 450,000 distinct CDR3 sequences, with about a quarter occurring once and the leading ten covering roughly 28%. The CDR3 runs 12 residues. V was trimmed by 6 bases and J by 4 bases, leaving 9 bases between them. The time point here: persistent/refractory GD, antithyroid drugs over 5 years with positive TRAb. Generation of the TCR library employed RNA extracted from PBMCs. The source of this sequence is a female donor with Graves disease. This rearrangement joins TRBV12-3 or TRBV12-4 to TRBJ1-1; unclear D gene. The sample consisted of peripheral blood mononuclear cells (PBMCs), taken when the disease was refractory, from a patient treated with antithyroid drugs. CDR3 DNA sequence: TGTGCCAGCAGGAGACAAGCCACTGAAGCTTTCTTT. As protein: CASRRQATEAFF.